A single sample gave rise to the 30 T cell receptor beta chains below, sequenced in a study of cytomegalovirus exposure and HLA in healthy donors. PCR employed 60 Vbeta and 13 Jbeta primers. Sequenced by immunoSEQ multiplex PCR; TCRdb stores in-frame clones only, minus some. The sample lists 200,000 to 250,000 clones, 80% to 85% occurring once. The sequenced material came from PBMCs. The receptor set was obtained from a woman in her thirties or forties in good health and CMV-seronegative.

V gene TRBV27 combines with J gene TRBJ2-1, with 8 bases lining up with TRBD2. The V and J ends lost 3 bases and 12 bases, in that order; junction bases with no gene match: 19. The CDR3 runs 17 residues. CDR1 and CDR2 from the germline V gene are MNHEY and SMNVEV (reference sequence). CDR3 nucleotides: TGTGCCAGCAGTTTCTCCTTAGGGAGCGGGGGCCGAATCGGGCAGTTCTTC. It is translated as CASSFSLGSGGRIGQFF.

The V gene is TRBV5-6, the J gene TRBJ2-7; 7 bases fit TRBD1. V trimming: 5 bases; J trimming: 0 bases; junction bases outside the gene matches: 8. The CDR3 runs 15 residues. CDR1 is SGHDT and CDR2 is YYEEEE in the germline V gene. In nucleotides, the CDR3 is TGTGCCAGCAGTAATTGGGACAGATACTCCTACGAGCAGTACTTC. This gives the protein CASSNWDRYSYEQYF. The complete variable domain, with remaining parts taken from reference TRBV5-6 and TRBJ2-7, reads DAGVTQSPTHLIKTRGQQVTLRCSPKSGHDTVSWYQQALGQGPQFIFQYYEEEERQRGNFPDRFSGHQFPNYSSELNVNALLLGDSALYLCASSNWDRYSYEQYFGPGTRLTVT.

CDR3 protein: CASSFDRGGQPQHF. CDR3 nucleotides: TGTGCCAGCAGTTTCGATAGGGGTGGACAGCCCCAGCATTTT. The chain carries TRBV27 and TRBJ1-5; the D gene is possibly TRBD1 (5 bases). The germline CDR1 and CDR2 sequences are MNHEY and SMNVEV (reference sequence). This CDR3 region has 14 residues. Trimming cost V 3 bases and J 7 bases, with 13 bases left between them.

The J gene is TRBJ2-2, the V gene TRBV19, with 10 positions matching TRBD2. Germline V CDR1 and CDR2: LNHDA, SQIVND (reference sequence). V dropped 10 bases and J dropped 3; count of bases not matched to a gene: 5. The CDR3 has 14 amino acids. CDR3 residues: CATSSGSDTGELFF. The CDR3 DNA follows: TGTGCCACCTCTAGCGGGAGCGACACCGGGGAGCTGTTTTTT.

V usage is TRBV25-1 and J usage is TRBJ2-1, with a possible D match to TRBD2 (6 bases). Trimming cost V 5 bases and J 7 bases, with 12 bases left between them. Germline assignment: CDR1 MGHDK and CDR2 SYGVNS. This CDR3 spans 13 amino acids. CDR3 bases: TGTGCCAGCAGTAAGGGAGGCTGGAATGAGCAGTTCTTC. Translation gives CASSKGGWNEQFF.

The CDR3 spells CASSLNTEAFF. CDR3 coding DNA: TGTGCCAGCAGCCTAAACACTGAAGCTTTCTTT. V usage is TRBV4-2 and J usage is TRBJ1-1; no reliable D call. V lost 4 bases and J lost 2, with 2 bases in between. CDR1 is LGHNA and CDR2 is YNFKEQ in the germline V gene. This CDR3 is 11 amino acids long.

This clone has only one observation. The rearrangement links TRBV4-1 to TRBJ2-7; maybe TRBD2 (6 bases). The CDR3 runs 14 residues. V lost 1 base and J 2 bases, leaving 9 bases between the germline ends. The V gene's germline CDR1 is MGHRA and CDR2 YSYEKL. The CDR3 loop reads CASSQVGSTYEQYF. CDR3 DNA: TGCGCCAGCAGCCAAGTCGGGAGTACCTACGAGCAGTACTTC.

V is TRBV10-1 and J is TRBJ2-7, with D possibly TRBD2 on 6 matching bases. In germline, CDR1 is WNHNN, CDR2 SYGVQD (reference sequence). CDR3 length equals 15 residues. V lost 4 bases and J 2 bases, leaving 15 bases between the germline ends. The CDR3 DNA is TGCGCCAGCAGTGGGGGAAGCGGACTAACCTACGAGCAGTACTTC. Amino acid sequence: CASSGGSGLTYEQYF.

This rearrangement joins TRBV6-6 to TRBJ2-7; TRBD1 is a possible D gene (6 bases). Trimming took off 5 bases at V and 0 bases at J, with 11 bases between the two ends. CDR3 length equals 14 residues. In germline, CDR1 is MNHNY, CDR2 SVGAGI (reference sequence). This chain's CDR3 is CASSLQGSSYEQYF. The CDR3 DNA follows: TGTGCCAGCAGTCTCCAGGGGAGCTCCTACGAGCAGTACTTC.

The chain is built from TRBV15 and TRBJ1-1; unclear D gene. Germline values: CDR1 LNHNV, CDR2 YYDKDF (reference sequence). With 2 bases removed from V and 5 bases from J, the gap between germline ends came to 9 bases. CDR3 length equals 13 residues. Written as DNA, the CDR3 is TGTGCCACCAGCAGACCACTAGGGACTGAAGCTTTCTTT. It yields the protein CATSRPLGTEAFF.

This clone was seen once. The chain is built from TRBV19 and TRBJ1-1; TRBD1 aligns across 7 bases. CDR3 length: 14 amino acids. From germline, CDR1 is LNHDA and CDR2 SQIVND (reference sequence). The ends lost 6 bases at V and 7 bases at J; junction bases unmatched: 11. The CDR3 region has the DNA TGTGCCAGTAGCCTGACAGGGCCCGTGAATGAAGCTTTCTTT. Amino acid sequence: CASSLTGPVNEAFF. The variable domain in full, completed from reference TRBV19 and TRBJ1-1, reads DGGITQSPKYLFRKEGQNVTLSCEQNLNHDAMYWYRQDPGQGLRLIYYSQIVNDFQKGDIAEGYSVSREKKESFPLTVTSAQKNPTAFYLCASSLTGPVNEAFFGQGTRLTVV.

The chain has TRBV28 and TRBJ2-7; 8 bases fit TRBD1. Germline-derived CDR1 and CDR2 are MDHEN and SYDVKM. The J segment lost 4 bases and the V segment lost 6 bases, leaving 8 bases of the junction unmatched. The length of the CDR3 is 14 residues. The CDR3 nucleotides are TGTGCCAGCAGAATACAGGGGGGCCTATACGAGCAGTACTTC. Amino acids: CASRIQGGLYEQYF. Looking up the rest from reference TRBV28 and TRBJ2-7 gives the full variable domain: DVKVTQSSRYLVKRTGEKVFLECVQDMDHENMFWYRQDPGLGLRLIYFSYDVKMKEKGDIPEGYSVSREKKERFSLILESASTNQTSMYLCASRIQGGLYEQYFGPGTRLTVT.

The J gene is TRBJ1-4, the V gene TRBV18; possibly TRBD1 for D (6 bases). Trimming removed 3 bases at V and 3 bases at J, with 17 bases between. Germline assignment: CDR1 KGHSH and CDR2 LQKENI. The CDR3 spans 17 residues. The CDR3 DNA sequence: TGTGCCAGCTCACCGCAGGGGTTGATAGTGGCTAATGAAAAACTGTTTTTT. It yields the protein CASSPQGLIVANEKLFF.

This clone was seen a single time. The V and J genes are TRBV30 and TRBJ1-1; 8 nucleotides align to TRBD1. The CDR3 runs to 15 residues. V lost 7 bases to trimming and J lost 4 bases; unmatched junction nucleotides: 14. Germline V gene data show CDR1 as GTSNPN and CDR2 as SVGIG (reference sequence). The CDR3 is CAFQILDRGGTEAFF. The CDR3 DNA reads TGTGCCTTCCAGATTCTCGACAGGGGAGGCACTGAAGCTTTCTTT.

This chain uses TRBV9 with TRBJ1-1, with 9 positions matching TRBD1. The V segment lost 0 bases and the J segment 9 bases; nucleotides outside the gene matches: 12. The CDR3 is made up of 16 amino acids. Germline CDR1 SGDLS, CDR2 YYNGEE. This chain's CDR3 is CASSVAPAGTGRKAFF. Written as DNA, the CDR3 is TGTGCCAGCAGCGTAGCCCCCGCCGGGACAGGGAGAAAAGCTTTCTTT.

The rearrangement links TRBV29-1 to TRBJ2-7; tentative D call: TRBD2 (6 bases). CDR1 and CDR2 (germline): SQVTM, ANQGSEA. Trimming removed 2 bases from V and 3 bases from J, with 11 bases in between. The length of the CDR3 is 13 residues. CDR3 sequence reads: CSVENTGSYEQYF. Written as DNA, the CDR3 is TGCAGCGTTGAAAATACCGGGAGCTACGAGCAGTACTTC.

Worth noting for this clone: At the DNA level, this CDR3 is encoded by other sequences in the same sample as well. The chain couples TRBV27 to TRBJ1-1, with D uncertain. The CDR3 is 13 residues long. Between the trimmed V and J ends, which lost 2 bases and 1 base, there was a span of 5 bases. CDR1 is MNHEY, CDR2 SMNVEV, per germline (reference sequence). The CDR3 DNA sequence: TGTGCCAGCAGTTTAGGAGGGAACACTGAAGCTTTCTTT. Translation gives CASSLGGNTEAFF.

The CDR3 coding sequence is TGTGCCAGCAGCCGGGGCGGGAGTTACGAGCAGTACTTC. This sequence encodes CASSRGGSYEQYF. The V gene is TRBV7-9, the J gene TRBJ2-7; 7 nucleotides line up with TRBD2. Losses at the gene ends were 5 bases for V and 4 bases for J; bases not matched to a gene: 5. This CDR3 is built from 13 residues. Looked up from germline, CDR1 is SEHNR and CDR2 is FQNEAQ (reference sequence).

The count of this clone is one. J is TRBJ1-5 and V is TRBV28, with D possibly being TRBD1 (6 bases). This CDR3 is 14 amino acids long. Looked up from germline, CDR1 is MDHEN and CDR2 is SYDVKM. The ends were cut back, 7 bases at V and 4 bases at J, with 14 bases in the middle. CDR3 in DNA: TGTGCCAGCACGGGACAACTCACAAATCAGCCCCAGCATTTT. Amino acid sequence: CASTGQLTNQPQHF.

The V and J genes are TRBV11-3 and TRBJ1-2; weak D call: TRBD1 (5 bases). Trimming shortened V by 3 bases and J by 8 bases, and 13 bases separated the two germline ends. The CDR3 is 13 residues long. Germline-derived CDR1 and CDR2 are SGHNT and YENEEA. The CDR3 DNA sequence: TGTGCCAGCAGCTTTACCGGGGGACGAGGCTACACCTTC. Translation gives CASSFTGGRGYTF.

J is TRBJ1-4 and V is TRBV5-1, with D unresolved. CDR1 is SGHRS, CDR2 YFSETQ, per germline. V lost 3 bases and J 2 bases, leaving 8 bases between the germline ends. The CDR3 runs to 14 residues. In DNA form, the CDR3 reads TGCGCCAGCAGCTCCGGGATTACTAATGAAAAACTGTTTTTT. Residues: CASSSGITNEKLFF.

As DNA, the CDR3 is TGTGCCAGCAGCGTAGCCTCTGTGGCGGGAGTCTACGAGCAGTACTTC. As protein: CASSVASVAGVYEQYF. This sequence joins TRBV9 and TRBJ2-7; 7 nucleotides align to TRBD2. J gave up 3 bases and V 0 bases, and 9 bases lay outside the gene matches. CDR3 size: 16 residues. Germline CDR1 is SGDLS and CDR2 is YYNGEE.

V and J are TRBV11-2 and TRBJ1-2; maybe TRBD1 (6 bases). In germline, CDR1 is SGHAT, CDR2 FQNNGV. V was pared by 5 bases and J by 0 bases, with 13 bases between. There are 15 residues in the CDR3. The CDR3 loop is CASSKQGLANYGYTF. The CDR3 nucleotides read TGTGCCAGCAGCAAACAGGGTTTGGCTAACTATGGCTACACCTTC. Full variable domain (rest looked up from reference TRBV11-2 and TRBJ1-2): EAGVAQSPRYKIIEKRQSVAFWCNPISGHATLYWYQQILGQGPKLLIQFQNNGVVDDSQLPKDRFSAERLKGVDSTLKIQPAKLEDSAVYLCASSKQGLANYGYTFGSGTRLTVV.

The rearrangement uses TRBV19 and TRBJ2-7, with TRBD2 matching 12 bases. From germline, CDR1 is LNHDA and CDR2 SQIVND (reference sequence). The CDR3 runs 16 residues. V shed 4 bases, J shed 0 bases, and the junction held 4 bases outside the gene matches. The CDR3 region has the DNA TGTGCCAGTAGTACCCCGACTAGCGGGAGCTCCTACGAGCAGTACTTC. It specifies CASSTPTSGSSYEQYF.

The chain uses TRBV5-1 and TRBJ2-7, with D maybe TRBD1 (5 bases). Germline assignment: CDR1 SGHRS and CDR2 YFSETQ. Trimming took off 0 bases at V and 5 bases at J, with 9 bases between the two ends. This CDR3 region has 13 residues. The CDR3 region is CASSLAGLHEQYF. The DNA of the CDR3 is TGCGCCAGCAGCTTGGCAGGGTTACACGAGCAGTACTTC.

This clone was counted between two and nine times. V usage is TRBV2 and J usage is TRBJ2-1; a weak D match, TRBD1 (6 bases). Trimming pared 6 bases from V and 4 bases from J, leaving 13 bases between. Germline V gives CDR1 SNHLY, CDR2 FYNNEI. The CDR3 contains 14 residues. The CDR3 region has the DNA TGTGCCAGCAGACCGGGACACAAATACAATGAGCAGTTCTTC. Translating gives CASRPGHKYNEQFF.

V is TRBV2 and J is TRBJ1-4; no definite D call. CDR1 SNHLY and CDR2 FYNNEI come from the germline V gene. V lost 8 bases and J 8 bases, leaving 15 bases between the germline ends. This CDR3 region has 13 residues. CDR3 nucleotide sequence: TGTGCCAGCGGACTGACCCAGAGGGAAAAACTGTTTTTT. It is translated as CASGLTQREKLFF.

The V gene is TRBV19, the J gene TRBJ1-3; perhaps TRBD1 as D (5 bases). With 4 bases removed from V and 2 bases from J, the gap between germline ends came to 9 bases. The germline gives CDR1 LNHDA, CDR2 SQIVND (reference sequence). The CDR3 contains 14 residues. CDR3 bases: TGTGCCAGTAGTAGCAGGGAAGCTGGAAACACCATATATTTT. It yields the protein CASSSREAGNTIYF.

J is TRBJ2-7 and V is TRBV7-9; TRBD2 aligns across 9 bases. This CDR3 is built from 14 residues. V lost 4 bases to trimming and J lost 6 bases; unmatched junction nucleotides: 7. The germline V gene encodes CDR1 SEHNR and CDR2 FQNEAQ (reference sequence). The chain's CDR3 is CASSWLREGPEQYF. In nucleotides, the CDR3 is TGTGCCAGCAGCTGGTTGCGGGAGGGCCCCGAGCAGTACTTC.

With regard to this clone: Other DNA sequences from this sample encode an identical CDR3 as well. This rearrangement joins TRBV19 to TRBJ1-1; possibly TRBD1 for D (5 bases). CDR3 size: 13 residues. Per the germline V gene, CDR1 is LNHDA and CDR2 is SQIVND (reference sequence). Trimming took off 1 base at V and 7 bases at J, with 10 bases between the two ends. The CDR3 protein is CASSIVAGVEAFF. DNA for the CDR3: TGTGCCAGTAGTATAGTGGCGGGGGTTGAAGCTTTCTTT. The full variable domain, completed using reference TRBV19 and TRBJ1-1, is DGGITQSPKYLFRKEGQNVTLSCEQNLNHDAMYWYRQDPGQGLRLIYYSQIVNDFQKGDIAEGYSVSREKKESFPLTVTSAQKNPTAFYLCASSIVAGVEAFFGQGTRLTVV.